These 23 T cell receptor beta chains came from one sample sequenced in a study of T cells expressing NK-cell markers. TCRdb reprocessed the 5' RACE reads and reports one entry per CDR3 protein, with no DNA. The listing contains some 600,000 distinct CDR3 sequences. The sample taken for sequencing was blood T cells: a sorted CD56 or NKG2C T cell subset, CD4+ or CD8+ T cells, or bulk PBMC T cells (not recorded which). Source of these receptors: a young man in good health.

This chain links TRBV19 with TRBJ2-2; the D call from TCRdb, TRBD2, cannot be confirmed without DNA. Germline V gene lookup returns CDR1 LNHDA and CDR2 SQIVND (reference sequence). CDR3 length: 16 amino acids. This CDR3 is CASSIWLVGGAGELFF. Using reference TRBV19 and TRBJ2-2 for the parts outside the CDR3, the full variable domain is DGGITQSPKYLFRKEGQNVTLSCEQNLNHDAMYWYRQDPGQGLRLIYYSQIVNDFQKGDIAEGYSVSREKKESFPLTVTSAQKNPTAFYLCASSIWLVGGAGELFFGEGSRLTVL.

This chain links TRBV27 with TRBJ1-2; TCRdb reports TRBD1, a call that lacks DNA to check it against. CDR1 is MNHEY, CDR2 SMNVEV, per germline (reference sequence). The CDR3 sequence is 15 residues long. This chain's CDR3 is CASSLLSGYDYGYTF.

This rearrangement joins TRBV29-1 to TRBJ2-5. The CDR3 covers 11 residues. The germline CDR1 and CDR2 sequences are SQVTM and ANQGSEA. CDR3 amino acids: CSVEVYETQYF.

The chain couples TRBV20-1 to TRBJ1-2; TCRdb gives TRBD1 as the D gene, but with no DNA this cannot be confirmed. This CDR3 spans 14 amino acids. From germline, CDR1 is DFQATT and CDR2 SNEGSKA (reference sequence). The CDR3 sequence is CSASEGVPGYGYTF.

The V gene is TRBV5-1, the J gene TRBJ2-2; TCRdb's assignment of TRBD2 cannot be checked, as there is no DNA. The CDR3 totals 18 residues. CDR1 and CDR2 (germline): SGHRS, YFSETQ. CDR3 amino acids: CASSLRLAGGSNTGELFF.

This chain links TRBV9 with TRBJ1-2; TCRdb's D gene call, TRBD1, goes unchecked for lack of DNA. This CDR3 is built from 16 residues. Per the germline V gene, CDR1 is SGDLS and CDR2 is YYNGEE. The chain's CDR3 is CASSANDRDKDYGYTF. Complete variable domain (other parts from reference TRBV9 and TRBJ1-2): DSGVTQTPKHLITATGQRVTLRCSPRSGDLSVYWYQQSLDQGLQFLIQYYNGEERAKGNILERFSAQQFPDLHSELNLSSLELGDSALYFCASSANDRDKDYGYTFGSGTRLTVV.

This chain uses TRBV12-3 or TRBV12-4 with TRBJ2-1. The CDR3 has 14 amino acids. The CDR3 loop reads CASSTHPRNNEQFF.

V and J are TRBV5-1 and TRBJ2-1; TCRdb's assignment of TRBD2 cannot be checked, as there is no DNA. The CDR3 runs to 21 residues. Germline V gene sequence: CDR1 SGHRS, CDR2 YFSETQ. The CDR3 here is CASSLIPGLAGTISSYNEQFF.

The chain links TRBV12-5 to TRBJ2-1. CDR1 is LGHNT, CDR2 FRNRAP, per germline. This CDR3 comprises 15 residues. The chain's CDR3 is CASGLGVSSYNEQFF. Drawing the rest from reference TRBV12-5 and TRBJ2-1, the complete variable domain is DARVTQTPRHKVTEMGQEVTMRCQPILGHNTVFWYRQTMMQGLELLAYFRNRAPLDDSGMPKDRFSAEMPDATLATLKIQPSEPRDSAVYFCASGLGVSSYNEQFFGPGTRLTVL.

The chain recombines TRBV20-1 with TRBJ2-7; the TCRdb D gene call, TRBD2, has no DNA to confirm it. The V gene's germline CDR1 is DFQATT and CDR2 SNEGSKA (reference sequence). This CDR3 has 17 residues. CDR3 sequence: CSASSRLVTPHTYEQYF.

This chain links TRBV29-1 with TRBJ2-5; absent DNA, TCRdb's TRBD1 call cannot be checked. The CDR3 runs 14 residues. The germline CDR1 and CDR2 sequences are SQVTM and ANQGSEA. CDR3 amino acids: CSVDLQGAVETQYF. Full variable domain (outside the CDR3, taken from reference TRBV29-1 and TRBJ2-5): SAVISQKPSRDICQRGTSLTIQCQVDSQVTMMFWYRQQPGQSLTLIATANQGSEATYESGFVIDKFPISRPNLTFSTLTVSNMSPEDSSIYLCSVDLQGAVETQYFGPGTRLLVL.

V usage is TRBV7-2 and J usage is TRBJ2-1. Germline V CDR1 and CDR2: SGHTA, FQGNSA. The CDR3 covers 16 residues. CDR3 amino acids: CASSPRRGSSYNEQFF.

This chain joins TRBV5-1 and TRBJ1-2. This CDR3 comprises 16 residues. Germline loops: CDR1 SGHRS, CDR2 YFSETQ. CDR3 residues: CASSSVVRKENYGYTF.

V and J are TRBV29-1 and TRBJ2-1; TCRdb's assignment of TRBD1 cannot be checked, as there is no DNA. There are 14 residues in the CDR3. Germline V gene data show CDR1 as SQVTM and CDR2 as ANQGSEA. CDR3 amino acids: CSVELQRSGRGQFF.

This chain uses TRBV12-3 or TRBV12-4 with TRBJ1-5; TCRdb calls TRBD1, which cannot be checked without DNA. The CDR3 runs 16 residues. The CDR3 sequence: CASSSSDGNLERPQHF.

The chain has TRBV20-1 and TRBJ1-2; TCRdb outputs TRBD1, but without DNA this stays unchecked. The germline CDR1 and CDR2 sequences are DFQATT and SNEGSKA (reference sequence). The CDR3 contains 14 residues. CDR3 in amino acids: CSASGQGEDYGYTF.

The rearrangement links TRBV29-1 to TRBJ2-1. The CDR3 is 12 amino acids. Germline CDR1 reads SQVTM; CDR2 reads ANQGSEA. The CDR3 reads CSVDLTSNEQFF.

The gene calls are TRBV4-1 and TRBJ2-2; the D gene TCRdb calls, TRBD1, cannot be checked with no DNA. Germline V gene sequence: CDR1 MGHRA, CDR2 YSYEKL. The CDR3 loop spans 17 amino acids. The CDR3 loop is CASSQIRDAEFTGELFF.

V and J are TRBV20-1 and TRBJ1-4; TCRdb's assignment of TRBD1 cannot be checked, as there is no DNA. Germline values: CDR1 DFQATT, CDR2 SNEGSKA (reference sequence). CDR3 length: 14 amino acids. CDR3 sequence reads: CSAANRAFNEKLFF.

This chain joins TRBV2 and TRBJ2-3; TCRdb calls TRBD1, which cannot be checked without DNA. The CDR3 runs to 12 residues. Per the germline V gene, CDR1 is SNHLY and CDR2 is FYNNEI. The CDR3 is CASIPGLDTQYF.

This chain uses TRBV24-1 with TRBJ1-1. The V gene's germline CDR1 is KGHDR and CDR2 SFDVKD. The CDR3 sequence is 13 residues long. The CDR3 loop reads CATRMGSRTEAFF.

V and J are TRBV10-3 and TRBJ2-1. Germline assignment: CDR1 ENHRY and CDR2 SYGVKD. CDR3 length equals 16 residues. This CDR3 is CAISDSSGRAYNEQFF.

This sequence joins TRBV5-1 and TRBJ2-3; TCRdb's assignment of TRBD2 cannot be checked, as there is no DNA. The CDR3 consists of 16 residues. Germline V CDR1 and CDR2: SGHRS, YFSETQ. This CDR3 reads CASSVTSGRALDTQYF.